This paragraph covers one T cell receptor beta chain sequence. Original processing methods: Quantification of nucleated cells was approximated via reference gene primer amplification. Assay: immunoSEQ multiplex PCR; the TCRdb copy retains only in-frame clones and omits some. For V, J and clone size, that table is used; D and trimming come from the DNA. The sample lists 90,000 or so clones, roughly 80% occurring once. This record comes from a study of blood T cell repertoires in COVID-19. For the study at large: Sites across the United States, Italy and Spain contributed samples from acute and convalescent COVID-19. PBMCs, B-cell-depleted T cells, or T cells were the source of the cDNA or gDNA that made up the material.

Sequencing was done on a sample of peripheral blood. The sequence was obtained from a human donor in a cohort sampled during active COVID-19.

CDR3 in DNA: TGTGCCAGAAGCTTGATCTCGGGTAGCGGGAGGTTCGAGACCCAGTACTTC. This encodes CARSLISGSGRFETQYF. The V call is TRBV5-3, the J call TRBJ2-5; 10 bases agree with TRBD2. TRBV5-3 is classed as an ORF, of uncertain function. CDR3 size: 17 residues. Germline trimming cut 1 base from V and 5 bases from J; bases unmatched to any gene: 11.